This T cell receptor (beta chain) is from a study of cytomegalovirus exposure and HLA in healthy donors. Trimming pared 3 bases from V and 5 bases from J, leaving 15 bases between. Germline V gene lookup returns CDR1 LGHNA and CDR2 YSLEER. The CDR3 covers 15 residues. Study-level results: Analysis was carried out at a later point, and it linked a missense DCLRE1C variant to TCR beta V- and J-gene trimming. A previous analysis found most TCR beta V segments productive roughly 90% or roughly 30% of the time. Judged likely to be a sequencing artifact was a cluster of highly shared sequence variants.

Primers included in the PCR were 60 Vbeta and 13 Jbeta primers. Clones were sequenced by immunoSEQ multiplex PCR, and TCRdb holds only the in-frame ones, with some missing. Among roughly 180,000 clones listed, approximately 84% were seen once. Comments on this clone: What it binds is not known.

The material sequenced was PBMCs. The chain carries TRBV4-3 and TRBJ2-3, with a weak D call TRBD1 (6 bases). The sequence was obtained from a boy aged 5 to 17 in good health and CMV-seronegative. The CDR3 DNA sequence: TGCGCCAGCAGCCATGGTTGGGGGCGCGAAGATACGCAGTATTTT. Its translation: CASSHGWGREDTQYF.